This TCR beta chain was recorded in a study of tumor-infiltrating lymphocytes in primary liver carcinoma. Study context: Ages ranged from 30 to 69, with HCC or mixed HCC-cholangiocarcinoma. Whole-study results and caveats: Blood fell significantly below tumors in its top-250-clone fraction (p = 0.039).

Reverse transcription of roughly 480 ng total RNA with a constant-region primer produced TCR beta cDNA. ARM-PCR, slightly modified, supplied the TCR beta libraries through three nested multiplex PCR rounds. Both of the initial two PCR rounds ran for around 9 cycles and employed TRBV1-TRBV30 forward primers alongside a C-beta reverse primer. Each CDR3 protein is one row after TCRdb ran MiXCR on the multiplex PCR reads. The table records more than 150,000 distinct CDR3 sequences, 60% of them present only once. As to this clonotype: Its antigen is currently unknown. Since a much larger clone is just one base distant, this may be a read error.

The researchers obtained blood RNA from unsorted whole blood and also extracted germline DNA. Infection with HBV was chronic in patients; they were treatment-naive. The V gene's germline CDR1 is SGHAT and CDR2 FQNNGV. The CDR3 spans 16 residues. This TCR derives from a man in his forties with primary liver carcinoma and hepatitis B virus infection. Material for sequencing was peripheral blood. The chain is built from TRBV11-2 and TRBJ2-1, with 12 bases matching TRBD2. CDR3 sequence reads: CTSSLDRASGREEQFF. The CDR3 coding sequence is TGTACCAGCAGCTTAGATCGGGCTAGCGGGAGGGAAGAGCAGTTCTTC.